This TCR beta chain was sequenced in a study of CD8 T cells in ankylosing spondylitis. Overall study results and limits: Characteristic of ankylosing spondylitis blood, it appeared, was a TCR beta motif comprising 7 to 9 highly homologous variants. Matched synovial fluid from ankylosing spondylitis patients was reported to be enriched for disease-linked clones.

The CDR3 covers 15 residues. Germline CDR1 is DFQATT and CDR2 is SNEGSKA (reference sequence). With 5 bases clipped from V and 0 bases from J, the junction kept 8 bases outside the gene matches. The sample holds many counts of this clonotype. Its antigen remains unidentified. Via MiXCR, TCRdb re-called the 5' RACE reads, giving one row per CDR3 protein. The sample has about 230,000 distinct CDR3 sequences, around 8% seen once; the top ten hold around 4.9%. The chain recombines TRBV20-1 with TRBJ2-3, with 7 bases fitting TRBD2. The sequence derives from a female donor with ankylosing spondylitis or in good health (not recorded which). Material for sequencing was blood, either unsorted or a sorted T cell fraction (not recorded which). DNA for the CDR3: TGCAGTGCTGCATTCGCGGGAGTCAGCACAGATACGCAGTATTTT. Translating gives CSAAFAGVSTDTQYF.